A single sample gave rise to the 10 T cell receptor beta chains below, sequenced in a study of T cells in Graves' hyperthyroidism and ophthalmopathy. From RNA transcripts, TCR beta CDR3 regions were amplified. HTBI primers were employed in a first-round RT-PCR of the TCR CDR3. TCRdb re-called the multiplex PCR reads with MiXCR, one entry per CDR3 protein. The profile shows some 440,000 distinct CDR3 sequences, approximately 14% of them singletons. Sequencing was carried out using blood. The receptors come from a woman between 18 and 29 years old with Graves' hyperthyroidism.

This clonotype was detected a few times. The chain links TRBV4-2 to TRBJ2-2; 9 positions agree with TRBD2. The CDR3 runs to 18 residues. Trimming took 1 base from V and 8 from J; bases not matched to a gene: 14. Germline V CDR1 and CDR2: LGHNA, YNFKEQ. The CDR3, as DNA: TGTGCCAGCAGCCAAGGAGCGGGGCGGGGGGGAGTGGCTGGGGAGCTGTTTTTT. This encodes CASSQGAGRGGVAGELFF.

This chain uses TRBV9 with TRBJ2-3; 8 positions agree with TRBD2. Per germline, CDR1 SGDLS and CDR2 YYNGEE. Trimming at V came to 4 bases and at J to 3 bases, leaving 7 bases not matched to a gene. The CDR3 loop spans 15 amino acids. In nucleotides, the CDR3 is TGTGCCAGCAGCCCCGGGACTAGAAGGACAGATACGCAGTATTTT. It translates to CASSPGTRRTDTQYF.

Regarding this clonotype: A much larger clone lies one base from this, so it may be a read error. The CDR3 DNA reads TGTGCCTCGAGCCGGGGCAGGGCATCAGAGACCCAGTACTTC. Its protein is CASSRGRASETQYF. V and J are TRBV30 and TRBJ2-5; D could derive from TRBD1 or TRBD2 (5 bases each). Germline-derived CDR1 and CDR2 are GTSNPN and SVGIG (reference sequence). The CDR3 runs to 14 residues. V was cut by 7 bases and J by 4 bases, with 19 bases left in between.

Comment on this clonotype: The conserved final phenylalanine or tryptophan is absent from the CDR3, which likely points to a read error. V is TRBV14 and J is TRBJ1-2, with no clear D. Germline CDR1 SGHDN, CDR2 FVKESK. The V end lost 4 bases, the J end lost 1 base, and 7 bases lay between the germline ends. The CDR3 extends over 13 amino acids. DNA of the CDR3: TGTGCCAGCAGCCCCCAGAGTAACTATGGCTACACCCTC. Residues: CASSPQSNYGYTL.

This clonotype was detected ten times or more. J is TRBJ2-3 and V is TRBV30; TRBD1 agrees at 8 bases. This CDR3 is built from 13 residues. The germline gives CDR1 GTSNPN, CDR2 SVGIG (reference sequence). With V trimmed by 2 bases and J by 5 bases, 3 bases remained unmatched. CDR3 DNA: TGTGCCTGGAGTCAGGGGGCGAAAGATACGCAGTATTTT. It encodes CAWSQGAKDTQYF.

This clonotype was recorded a few times. Possible read error: a much larger clone is one base away. The rearrangement joins TRBV20-1 to TRBJ1-5; TRBD1 matches at 7 bases. Germline CDR1 and CDR2: DFQATT and SNEGSKA (reference sequence). The CDR3 spans 15 residues. As DNA, the CDR3 is TGCGGTGCCCGGGAGGCAGGGGGAGGGTATCAGCCCCAGCATTTT. Its protein product is CGAREAGGGYQPQHF.

This clonotype was observed a handful of times. The chain uses TRBV3-1 and TRBJ2-7; D may be TRBD2 (7 bases). Per germline, CDR1 LGHDT and CDR2 YNNKEL (reference sequence). The CDR3 consists of 14 residues. V was cut by 1 base and J by 6 bases, with 13 bases left in between. The CDR3 reads CASSQVGGGGEQYF. In DNA form, the CDR3 reads TGTGCCAGCAGCCAAGTAGGGGGGGGCGGCGAGCAGTACTTC.

Details on this clonotype: This may come from a read error, since a much larger clone is one base off. J is TRBJ2-5 and V is TRBV20-1; D is undetermined. The germline V and J ends were trimmed by 4 bases and 1 base, with 16 bases remaining between them. Germline lookup yields CDR1 DFQATT and CDR2 SNEGSKA (reference sequence). CDR3 length: 15 amino acids. The DNA of the CDR3 is TGCAGTGCTACCCCTACGCGGCCGACCCAAGAGACCCAGTACTTC. Amino acids: CSATPTRPTQETQYF.

On this clonotype: A much bigger clone sits one base away, suggesting this may be a read error. The CDR3 loop is CAISDLRSRGSPLHF. Here the CDR3 DNA reads TGTGCCATCAGTGACCTCAGGTCGAGAGGTTCACCCCTCCACTTT. V is TRBV10-3 and J is TRBJ1-6, with no clear D. The CDR3 runs 15 residues. Germline V lookup: CDR1 ENHRY, CDR2 SYGVKD. Trimming took 3 bases from V and 9 from J, leaving 15 bases between them.

This clonotype was counted at least ten times. The CDR3 coding sequence is TGTGCCAGCAAAGGCAGGGCGCATAATTCACCCCTCCACTTT. Its translation is CASKGRAHNSPLHF. The V gene is TRBV6-1, the J gene TRBJ1-6; D is perhaps TRBD1 (5 bases). The CDR3 loop spans 14 amino acids. V was cut by 7 bases and J by 5 bases, with 12 bases left in between. Looked up from germline, CDR1 is MNHNS and CDR2 is SASEGT.